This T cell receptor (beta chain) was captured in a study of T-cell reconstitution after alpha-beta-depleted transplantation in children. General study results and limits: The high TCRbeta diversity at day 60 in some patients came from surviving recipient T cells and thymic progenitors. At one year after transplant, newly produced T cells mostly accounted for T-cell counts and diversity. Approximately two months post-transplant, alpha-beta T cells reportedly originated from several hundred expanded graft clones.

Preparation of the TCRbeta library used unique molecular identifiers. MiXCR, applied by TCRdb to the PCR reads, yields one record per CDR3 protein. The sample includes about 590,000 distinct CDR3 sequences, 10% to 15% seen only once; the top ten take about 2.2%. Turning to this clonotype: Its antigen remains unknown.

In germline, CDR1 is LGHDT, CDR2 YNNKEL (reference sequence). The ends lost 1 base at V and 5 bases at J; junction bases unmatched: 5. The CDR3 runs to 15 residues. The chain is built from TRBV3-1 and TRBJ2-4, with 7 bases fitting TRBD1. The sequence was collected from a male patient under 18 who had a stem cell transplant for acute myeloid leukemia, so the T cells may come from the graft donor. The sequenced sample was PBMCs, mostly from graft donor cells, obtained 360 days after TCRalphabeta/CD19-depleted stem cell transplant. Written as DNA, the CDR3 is TGTGCCAGCAGCCAAGGGGTAGGGGGCCAAAACATTCAGTACTTC. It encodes CASSQGVGGQNIQYF.